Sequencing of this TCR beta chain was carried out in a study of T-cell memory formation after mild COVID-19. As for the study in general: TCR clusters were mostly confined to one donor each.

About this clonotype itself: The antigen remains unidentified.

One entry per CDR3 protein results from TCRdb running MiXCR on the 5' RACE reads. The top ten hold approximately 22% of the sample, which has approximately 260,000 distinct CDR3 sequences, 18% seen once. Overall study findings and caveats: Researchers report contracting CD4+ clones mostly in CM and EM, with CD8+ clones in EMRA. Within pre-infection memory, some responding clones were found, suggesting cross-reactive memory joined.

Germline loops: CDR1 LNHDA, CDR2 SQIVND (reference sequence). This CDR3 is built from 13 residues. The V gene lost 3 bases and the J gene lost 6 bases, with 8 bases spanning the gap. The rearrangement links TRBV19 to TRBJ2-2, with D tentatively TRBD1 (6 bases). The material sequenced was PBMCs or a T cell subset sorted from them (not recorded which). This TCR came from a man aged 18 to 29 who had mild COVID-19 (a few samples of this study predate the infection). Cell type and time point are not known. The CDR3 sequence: CASSISGAGELFF. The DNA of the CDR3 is TGTGCCAGTAGTATTTCAGGGGCCGGGGAGCTGTTTTTT.